The 11 T cell receptor beta chains below all came from one sample that was sequenced in a study of cytomegalovirus exposure and HLA in healthy donors. Data came from immunoSEQ multiplex PCR; TCRdb stores just in-frame clones and leaves some out. The table includes about 330,000 clones, roughly 85% detected once. The sequenced sample consisted of PBMCs. These receptor sequences come from a woman younger than 30 in good health and CMV-seronegative.

The V gene is TRBV19, the J gene TRBJ2-1; 7 bases fit TRBD2. V dropped 4 bases and J dropped 9; count of bases not matched to a gene: 6. Germline CDR1 is LNHDA and CDR2 is SQIVND (reference sequence). The CDR3 has 13 residues. CDR3 nucleotides: TGTGCCAGTAGTACCCAGCGGGACGGTGAGCAGTTCTTC. It translates to CASSTQRDGEQFF. The full variable domain, with the rest looked up from reference TRBV19 and TRBJ2-1, is DGGITQSPKYLFRKEGQNVTLSCEQNLNHDAMYWYRQDPGQGLRLIYYSQIVNDFQKGDIAEGYSVSREKKESFPLTVTSAQKNPTAFYLCASSTQRDGEQFFGPGTRLTVL.

The chain combines TRBV28 with TRBJ1-2, with 10 bases fitting TRBD1. The germline V gene has CDR1 MDHEN and CDR2 SYDVKM. This CDR3 spans 13 amino acids. J was trimmed by 6 bases and V by 6 bases; bases with no gene match: 4. This chain's CDR3 is CASRPGQGNGYTF. The CDR3 DNA follows: TGTGCCAGCAGACCGGGACAGGGGAATGGCTACACCTTC.

Written as DNA, the CDR3 is TGTGCCAGCGGCGAGACTAGCGGGGAGACCCAGTACTTC. Its translation: CASGETSGETQYF. The genes are TRBV11-3 and TRBJ2-5; 10 nucleotides align to TRBD2. CDR1 is SGHNT and CDR2 is YENEEA in the germline V gene. This CDR3 spans 13 amino acids. V trimming: 8 bases; J trimming: 5 bases; junction bases outside the gene matches: 5. The whole variable domain, filled in from reference TRBV11-3 and TRBJ2-5, reads EAGVVQSPRYKIIEKKQPVAFWCNPISGHNTLYWYLQNLGQGPELLIRYENEEAVDDSQLPKDRFSAERLKGVDSTLKIQPAELGDSAVYLCASGETSGETQYFGPGTRLLVL.

The table lists this clone with a few counts. The J gene is TRBJ2-7, the V gene TRBV27; TRBD1 is a possible D gene (6 bases). The CDR3 has 12 amino acids. Between the trimmed V and J ends, which lost 8 bases and 5 bases, there was a span of 13 bases. Germline V gene lookup returns CDR1 MNHEY and CDR2 SMNVEV (reference sequence). CDR3: CASGPTGNEQYF. The CDR3 nucleotides are TGTGCCAGCGGACCCACAGGGAACGAGCAGTACTTC.

This clone was recorded only once. The rearrangement links TRBV18 to TRBJ1-2, with D maybe TRBD1 (6 bases). Germline CDR1 is KGHSH and CDR2 is LQKENI. The V end lost 2 bases, the J end lost 5 bases, and 12 bases lay between the germline ends. The CDR3 length is 14 residues. The CDR3 region is CASSPGGGGYGYTF. CDR3 nucleotides: TGTGCCAGCTCACCAGGGGGCGGCGGGTATGGCTACACCTTC.

The rearrangement uses TRBV7-9 and TRBJ2-1; unclear D gene. This CDR3 contains 14 residues. The V end lost 1 base, the J end lost 2 bases, and 6 bases lay between the germline ends. The germline gives CDR1 SEHNR, CDR2 FQNEAQ (reference sequence). The CDR3 DNA is TGTGCCAGCAGCTTAGTCGTTGCCTACAATGAGCAGTTCTTC. Protein sequence: CASSLVVAYNEQFF.

The chain is built from TRBV7-6 and TRBJ2-7; possibly TRBD1 for D (6 bases). This CDR3 contains 14 residues. V was clipped by 8 bases and J by 1 base, with 15 bases between them. Germline V gene lookup returns CDR1 SGHVS and CDR2 FNYEAQ. The CDR3 nucleotides are TGTGCCAGCTCCAGGGGCCCTGTGTCCTACGAGCAGTACTTC. It codes for CASSRGPVSYEQYF.

V and J are TRBV7-9 and TRBJ1-5; the D is unclear. Trimming stripped 5 bases from V and 6 bases from J, with 14 bases between. Germline CDR1 is SEHNR and CDR2 is FQNEAQ (reference sequence). This CDR3 region has 14 residues. CDR3 protein: CASSPSGTFQPQHF. CDR3 DNA: TGTGCCAGCAGCCCCTCGGGTACGTTTCAGCCCCAGCATTTT.

J is TRBJ2-1 and V is TRBV18, with 8 bases aligning to TRBD2. The CDR3 is 15 amino acids. With V trimmed by 3 bases and J by 0 bases, 1 base remained unmatched. In germline, CDR1 is KGHSH, CDR2 LQKENI. CDR3 loop: CASSPTSVSYNEQFF. The CDR3 nucleotides are TGTGCCAGCTCACCGACTAGCGTCTCCTACAATGAGCAGTTCTTC. The variable domain in full, completed from reference TRBV18 and TRBJ2-1, reads NAGVMQNPRHLVRRRGQEARLRCSPMKGHSHVYWYRQLPEEGLKFMVYLQKENIIDESGMPKERFSAEFPKEGPSILRIQQVVRGDSAAYFCASSPTSVSYNEQFFGPGTRLTVL.

The V gene is TRBV7-3, the J gene TRBJ1-2; 9 bases fit TRBD1. V dropped 3 bases and J dropped 7; count of bases not matched to a gene: 15. The CDR3 spans 17 residues. Per the germline V gene, CDR1 is SGHTA and CDR2 is FQGTGA. CDR3 residues: CASSLGQGVSGLSGYTF. The CDR3, as DNA: TGTGCCAGCAGCTTGGGACAGGGCGTCAGTGGATTGTCTGGCTACACCTTC.

This chain connects TRBV18 to TRBJ1-2; D may be TRBD1 (5 bases). The germline V gene encodes CDR1 KGHSH and CDR2 LQKENI. The CDR3 extends over 16 amino acids. Trimming stripped 1 base from V and 10 bases from J, with 22 bases between. CDR3 residues: CASSPQFSTVQTSYTF. CDR3 coding DNA: TGTGCCAGCTCACCACAGTTTTCGACAGTTCAGACATCCTACACCTTC.